The 9 T cell receptor beta chains given below trace back to one sample, sequenced in a study of post-analysis software for immune sequencing data. No antigen is known for these receptors. The study, taken as a whole, reports: About 5 TRBV segments (TRBV5-6, TRBV5-1 and TRBV20-1 among them) occurred more frequently in patients than in controls.

TCR beta cDNA libraries had unique molecular identifiers. In TCRdb, the PCR reads were re-called with MiXCR into one record per CDR3 protein. The repertoire consists of a few hundred thousand distinct CDR3 sequences, with less than 40% occurring once and the leading ten covering around 5.2%. Input material: blood. The receptor set was obtained from a girl aged 10 to 17 with multiple sclerosis.

In this sample, this clonotype turned up many times. The V and J genes are TRBV5-1 and TRBJ2-1, with a possible D match to TRBD1 (6 bases). Germline CDR1 reads SGHRS; CDR2 reads YFSETQ. Trimming removed 0 bases from V and 7 bases from J, with 14 bases in between. This CDR3 is built from 15 residues. CDR3 in amino acids: CASSLVTGWSNEQFF. The CDR3 nucleotides are TGCGCCAGCAGCTTGGTAACAGGGTGGTCGAATGAGCAGTTCTTC.

Concerning this clonotype: This may stem from a read error, because a much larger clone lies one nucleotide away. This chain links TRBV6-6 with TRBJ2-3; D is unresolved. This CDR3 contains 12 residues. V lost 7 bases to trimming and J lost 5 bases, with 10 bases between them. Germline V gives CDR1 MNHNY, CDR2 SVGAGI (reference sequence). CDR3 coding DNA: TGTGCCAGCACCCCCGCACGAGATACGCAGTATTTT. It is translated as CASTPARDTQYF.

This rearrangement joins TRBV7-2 to TRBJ2-1; 15 positions agree with TRBD2. V dropped 0 bases and J dropped 6; count of bases not matched to a gene: 9. The CDR3 sequence is 19 residues long. Germline-derived CDR1 and CDR2 are SGHTA and FQGNSA. CDR3 sequence (DNA): TGTGCCAGCAGCTTAGCGTTAGGGACTAGCGGGGGGCCTTTCAATGAGCAGTTCTTC. Its translation: CASSLALGTSGGPFNEQFF.

This clonotype was seen ten or more times. The J gene is TRBJ2-1, the V gene TRBV20-1; D gene unclear. The ends were cut back, 3 bases at V and 2 bases at J, with 8 bases in the middle. Looked up from germline, CDR1 is DFQATT and CDR2 is SNEGSKA (reference sequence). The CDR3 has 13 amino acids. CDR3 protein: CSASRPTYNEQFF. CDR3 in DNA: TGCAGTGCTAGTCGGCCCACCTACAATGAGCAGTTCTTC.

Notes on this clonotype: One end of the junction is discordant with germline, which a read error may explain. The chain joins TRBV20-1 to TRBJ2-7; D is uncertain. This CDR3 is built from 15 residues. The germline CDR1 and CDR2 sequences are DFQATT and SNEGSKA (reference sequence). The CDR3 here is CSARDSSHSSHEQYF. DNA for the CDR3: TGCAGTGCTAGAGATAGCTCCCACAGCTCCCACGAGCAGTACTTC.

This clonotype was observed a few times. The chain has TRBV29-1 and TRBJ2-5, with D tentatively TRBD1 (5 bases). V lost 1 base and J 1 base, leaving 10 bases between the germline ends. Germline V gene lookup returns CDR1 SQVTM and CDR2 ANQGSEA. This CDR3 contains 14 residues. The chain's CDR3 is CSVEVVDSQETQYF. Written as DNA, the CDR3 is TGCAGCGTTGAAGTTGTCGACAGCCAAGAGACCCAGTACTTC.

This clonotype has a count of ten or more. This chain uses TRBV11-2 with TRBJ2-5, with 7 bases lining up with TRBD1. The germline V gene encodes CDR1 SGHAT and CDR2 FQNNGV. The CDR3 runs 14 residues. With V trimmed by 8 bases and J by 1 base, 7 bases remained unmatched. Here the CDR3 reads CASQTTGAQETQYF. The CDR3 DNA is TGTGCCAGCCAAACTACAGGGGCCCAAGAGACCCAGTACTTC.

The chain joins TRBV7-2 to TRBJ2-1; D unresolved. The V and J ends lost 5 bases and 9 bases respectively, with 14 bases between them. CDR3 size: 13 residues. From germline, CDR1 is SGHTA and CDR2 FQGNSA. Here the CDR3 DNA reads TGTGCCAGCAGCACTCGGTGGGGTTTTGAGCAGTTCTTC. It yields the protein CASSTRWGFEQFF.

CDR3 amino acids: CASSPNSAPYEQYF. CDR3 in DNA: TGTGCCAGTAGTCCCAACTCCGCTCCCTACGAGCAGTACTTC. V usage is TRBV19 and J usage is TRBJ2-7; unclear D gene. The length of the CDR3 is 14 residues. Trimming took off 5 bases at V and 2 bases at J, with 13 bases between the two ends. Germline V gene lookup returns CDR1 LNHDA and CDR2 SQIVND (reference sequence).